These T cell receptor beta chains were read from a single sample in a study of beta chain features in type 1 diabetes. Generated by immunoSEQ multiplex PCR, the TCRdb table keeps only in-frame clones and is missing some. The data hold 150,000 to 200,000 clones, with 6.5% to 10% observed a single time. The specimen was central memory CD4+ T cells from blood. These receptors originate from a woman aged 18-30 years with type 1 diabetes. Each CDR3 is given with its conserved first and last residue. D genes are given only for firm matches. Clone size is stated in some rows and not others, as once, few, many or a class when expanded.

d_call j_call clone_size v_call cdr3_aa cdr3_nt
TRBD2 TRBJ2-1 few TRBV7-9 CASSFGLAGGDEQFF TGTGCCAGCAGCTTCGGACTAGCGGGAGGGGATGAGCAGTTCTTC
TRBD1 TRBJ1-2 NA TRBV5-1 CASSARDSYGYTF TGCGCCAGCAGCGCCCGGGACAGCTATGGCTACACCTTC
TRBD2 TRBJ2-3 NA TRBV13 CASSLRRGGGTDTQYF TGTGCCAGCAGCTTACGGCGGGGGGGCGGTACAGATACGCAGTATTTT
NA TRBJ2-2 NA TRBV7-2 CASSFGGSNTGELFF TGTGCCAGCAGCTTCGGGGGATCAAACACCGGGGAGCTGTTTTTT
NA TRBJ2-1 few TRBV11-2 CASSRAALTNYNEQFF TGTGCCAGCAGCCGAGCGGCACTTACTAATTACAATGAGCAGTTCTTC
TRBD1 TRBJ2-1 NA TRBV19 CASRQGMVDEQFF TGTGCCAGCCGACAGGGGATGGTCGATGAGCAGTTCTTC
NA TRBJ2-5 NA TRBV19 CASSSSGASRRETQYF TGTGCCAGTAGCTCGAGCGGAGCCTCTAGAAGAGAGACCCAGTACTTC
TRBD2 TRBJ2-3 few TRBV6-1 CASNNAGVGTDTQYF TGTGCCAGCAACAATGCGGGAGTTGGGACAGATACGCAGTATTTT
NA TRBJ2-3 few TRBV11-3 CASSVLALADTQYF TGTGCCAGCAGCGTACTAGCATTGGCAGATACGCAGTATTTT
TRBD1 TRBJ1-1 few TRBV2 CASSADRAEAFF TGTGCCAGCAGCGCTGACAGGGCTGAAGCTTTCTTT
TRBD1 TRBJ1-3 NA TRBV29-1 CSVGAGGSSGNTIYF TGCAGCGTTGGGGCAGGGGGCTCCTCTGGAAACACCATATATTTT
TRBD1 TRBJ2-7 few TRBV9 CASSPGGPYEQYF TGTGCCAGCAGCCCAGGGGGCCCCTACGAGCAGTACTTC
TRBD1 TRBJ1-5 NA TRBV19 CASSTRGRSGNQPQHF TGTGCCAGTAGTACCAGGGGGCGAAGTGGCAATCAGCCCCAGCATTTT
NA TRBJ2-5 many TRBV29-1 CSVGTFLGETQYF TGCAGCGTAGGGACTTTTTTGGGGGAGACCCAGTACTTC
NA TRBJ1-2 many TRBV2 CASSEDRGTYGYTF TGTGCCAGCAGTGAAGATAGGGGGACCTATGGCTACACCTTC
TRBD2 TRBJ2-1 NA TRBV7-2 CASSPRLAGGNEQFF TGTGCCAGCAGCCCCCGACTAGCGGGAGGGAATGAGCAGTTCTTC
NA TRBJ2-7 NA TRBV5-6 CASSAYYEQYF TGTGCCAGCAGCGCCTACTACGAGCAGTACTTC
TRBD2 TRBJ2-5 NA TRBV19 CASSPGGGQETQYF TGTGCCAGCAGTCCGGGAGGAGGACAAGAGACCCAGTACTTC
TRBD1 TRBJ1-2 few TRBV19 CACLAPGQGTYGYTF TGTGCCTGCCTCGCTCCGGGACAGGGGACGTATGGCTACACCTTC
NA TRBJ2-7 few TRBV28 CASSAKLLRQYF TGTGCCAGCTCTGCGAAGCTTTTACGGCAGTACTTC
NA TRBJ2-5 NA TRBV15 CATSRDQGSEETQYF TGTGCCACCAGCAGAGATCAGGGAAGTGAGGAGACCCAGTACTTC
NA TRBJ2-2 NA TRBV9 CASSVEVRQENTGELFF TGTGCCAGCAGCGTAGAGGTCCGACAGGAGAACACCGGGGAGCTGTTTTTT
TRBD1 TRBJ2-1 NA TRBV5-1 CASSYGQGANEQFF TGCGCCAGCAGCTACGGACAGGGGGCGAATGAGCAGTTCTTC
NA TRBJ1-3 NA TRBV29-1 CSVATGNTIYF TGCAGCGTTGCCACTGGAAACACCATATATTTT
TRBD2 TRBJ2-2 NA TRBV7-3 CASSLGASGNTGELFF TGTGCCAGCAGCTTAGGGGCTAGCGGGAACACCGGGGAGCTGTTTTTT
TRBD2 TRBJ2-3 NA TRBV14 CASRVTSASDTQYF TGTGCCAGCCGTGTCACTAGCGCCTCAGATACGCAGTATTTT
NA TRBJ2-5 NA TRBV28 CASSFLTGNSETQYF TGTGCCAGCAGTTTTCTCACAGGGAATTCGGAGACCCAGTACTTC
NA TRBJ1-6 few TRBV5-1 CASSTGQTKPLHF TGCGCCAGCAGCACAGGACAGACCAAACCCCTCCACTTT
TRBD1 TRBJ1-5 few TRBV2 CASRGMGQNSNQPQHF TGTGCCAGCCGCGGGATGGGACAGAATAGCAATCAGCCCCAGCATTTT
TRBD2 TRBJ2-1 NA TRBV15 CATSRDYGLAGVGGGDEQFF TGTGCCACCAGCAGAGATTACGGACTAGCGGGAGTTGGGGGGGGCGATGAGCAGTTCTTC
NA TRBJ2-6 few TRBV9 CASSVGGFLLSGANVLTF TGTGCCAGCAGCGTAGGAGGCTTCCTCCTCTCTGGGGCCAACGTCCTGACTTTC
TRBD2 TRBJ2-3 NA TRBV25-1 CASSRGTSGGRSTDTQYF TGTGCCAGCAGTCGGGGGACTAGCGGGGGGCGGAGCACAGATACGCAGTATTTT
TRBD1 TRBJ2-2 many TRBV7-9 CASRGQGTTGELFF TGTGCCAGCAGAGGACAGGGGACCACCGGGGAGCTGTTTTTT
TRBD1 TRBJ2-5 NA TRBV7-9 CASSPGDRPFQETQYF TGTGCCAGCAGCCCCGGGGACAGACCTTTCCAAGAGACCCAGTACTTC
TRBD1 TRBJ2-7 few TRBV6-5 CASSLQTGHYYEQYF TGTGCCAGCAGTCTCCAGACAGGGCACTACTACGAGCAGTACTTC
TRBD2 TRBJ2-1 few TRBV9 CASSILEGLGYEQFF TGTGCCAGCAGCATACTCGAGGGACTAGGCTATGAGCAGTTCTTC
NA TRBJ2-5 few TRBV10-3 CAISSLGGGETQYF TGTGCCATCAGTTCACTAGGAGGAGGAGAGACCCAGTACTTC
NA TRBJ1-4 NA TRBV7-2 CASREGLDEKLFF TGTGCCAGCAGGGAGGGGCTCGATGAAAAACTGTTTTTT
NA TRBJ1-1 NA TRBV7-2 CASSSGPVGDTEAFF TGTGCCAGCAGCTCAGGACCGGTCGGGGACACTGAAGCTTTCTTT